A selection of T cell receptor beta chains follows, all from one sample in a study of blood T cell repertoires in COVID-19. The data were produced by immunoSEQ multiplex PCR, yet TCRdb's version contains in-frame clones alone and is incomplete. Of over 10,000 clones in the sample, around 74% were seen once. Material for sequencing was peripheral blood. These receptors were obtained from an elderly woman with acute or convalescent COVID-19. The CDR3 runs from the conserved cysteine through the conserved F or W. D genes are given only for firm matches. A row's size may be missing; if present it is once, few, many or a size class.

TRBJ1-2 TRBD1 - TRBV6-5 CASSYFTGGSYGYTF TGTGCCAGCAGTTACTTTACAGGGGGCAGCTATGGCTACACCTTC
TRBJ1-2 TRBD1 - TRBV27 CASSTSGQGKSYTF TGTGCCAGCAGTACCTCCGGACAGGGCAAAAGCTACACCTTC
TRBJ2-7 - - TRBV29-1 CSVGQRSSYEQYF TGCAGCGTTGGACAGCGCAGCTCCTACGAGCAGTACTTC
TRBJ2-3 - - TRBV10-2 CASTREAGRFPDTQYF TGCGCCAGCACTAGAGAGGCAGGGCGGTTTCCAGATACGCAGTATTTT
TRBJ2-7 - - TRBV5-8 CASSDFSSYEQYF TGTGCCAGCAGCGATTTCAGCTCCTACGAGCAGTACTTC
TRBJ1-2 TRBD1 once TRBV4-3 CASSPAGTGKYGYTF TGCGCCAGCAGCCCAGCCGGGACAGGGAAATATGGCTACACCTTC
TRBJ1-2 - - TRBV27 CASSPSPSVVANYGYTF TGTGCCAGCAGCCCCTCCCCCTCCGTTGTAGCTAACTATGGCTACACCTTC
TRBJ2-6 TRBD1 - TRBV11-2 CASSSGQLHSGANVLTF TGTGCCAGCAGCTCGGGACAGCTCCACTCTGGGGCCAACGTCCTGACTTTC
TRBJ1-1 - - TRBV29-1 CSVQIQDPGTEAFF TGCAGCGTCCAAATACAGGACCCAGGCACTGAAGCTTTCTTT
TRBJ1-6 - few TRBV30 CAWSISNNSPLHF TGTGCCTGGAGTATTAGCAATAATTCACCCCTCCACTTT
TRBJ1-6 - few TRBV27 CASSLVEFDSPLHF TGTGCCAGCAGTTTGGTTGAGTTTGATTCACCCCTCCACTTT
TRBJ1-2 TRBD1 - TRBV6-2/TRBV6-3 CASSRDRGYGYTF TGTGCCAGCAGTCGGGACAGGGGCTATGGCTACACCTTC
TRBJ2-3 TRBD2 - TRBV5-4 CASSIAGGQTDTQYF TGTGCCAGCAGCATAGCGGGGGGGCAGACAGATACGCAGTATTTT
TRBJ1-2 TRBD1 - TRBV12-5 CASGFDRGNYGYTF TGTGCTAGTGGTTTCGACAGGGGTAACTATGGCTACACCTTC
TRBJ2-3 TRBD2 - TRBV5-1 CASSLEAGALTDTQYF TGCGCCAGCAGCTTGGAAGCGGGGGCCCTCACAGATACGCAGTATTTT
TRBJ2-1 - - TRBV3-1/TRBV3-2 CASSLTESYNEQFF TGTGCCAGCAGCCTTACAGAGTCCTACAATGAGCAGTTCTTC
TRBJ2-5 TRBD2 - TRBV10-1 CASSELASGGRETQYF TGCGCCAGCAGTGAGCTCGCTAGCGGGGGACGGGAGACCCAGTACTTC
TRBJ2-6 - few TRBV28 CASRRDLAGANVLTF TGTGCCAGCAGAAGAGACTTGGCTGGGGCCAACGTCCTGACTTTC
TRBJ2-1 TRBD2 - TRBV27 CASSLFGGGAFEQFF TGTGCCAGCAGTTTATTCGGCGGGGGGGCCTTTGAGCAGTTCTTC
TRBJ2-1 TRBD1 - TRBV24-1 CATGDRLNEQFF TGTGCCACGGGGGACAGGCTCAATGAGCAGTTCTTC
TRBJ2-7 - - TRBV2 CASGGLPGFNEQYF TGTGCCAGCGGGGGACTCCCAGGGTTTAACGAGCAGTACTTC
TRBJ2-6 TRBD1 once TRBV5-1 CASSSYDRGSSGANVLTF TGCGCCAGCAGCTCATACGACAGGGGAAGCTCTGGGGCCAACGTCCTGACTTTC
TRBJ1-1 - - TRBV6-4 CARFGHSYTEAFF TGTGCCAGATTTGGGCACTCGTACACTGAAGCTTTCTTT
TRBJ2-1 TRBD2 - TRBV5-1 CASSQLAGGPNEQFF TGCGCCAGCAGCCAACTAGCGGGGGGGCCAAATGAGCAGTTCTTC
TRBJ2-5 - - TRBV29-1 CSGGGRYQETQYF TGCAGCGGGGGGGGGCGTTATCAAGAGACCCAGTACTTC
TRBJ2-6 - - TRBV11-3 CASSSGGVGANVLTF TGTGCCAGCAGCTCAGGAGGAGTTGGGGCCAACGTCCTGACTTTC
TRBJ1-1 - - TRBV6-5 CASKEKMNTEAFF TGTGCCAGCAAGGAGAAGATGAACACTGAAGCTTTCTTT
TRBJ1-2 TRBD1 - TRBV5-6 CASSSTGGGGNYGYTF TGTGCCAGCAGCTCGACAGGGGGGGGAGGTAACTATGGCTACACCTTC
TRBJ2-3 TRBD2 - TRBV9 CASSGGLARTDTQYF TGTGCCAGCAGCGGGGGACTAGCTCGCACAGATACGCAGTATTTT
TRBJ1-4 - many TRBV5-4 CASSLWTQGGSNEKLFF TGTGCCAGCAGCTTGTGGACCCAAGGAGGGAGTAATGAAAAACTGTTTTTT
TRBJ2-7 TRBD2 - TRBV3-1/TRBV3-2 CASSSAGNLYEQYF TGTGCCAGCAGTTCAGCGGGGAATCTCTACGAGCAGTACTTC
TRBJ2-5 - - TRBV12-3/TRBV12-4 CASRPGTQETQYF TGTGCCAGCCGCCCGGGAACCCAAGAGACCCAGTACTTC
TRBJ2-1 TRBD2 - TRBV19 CASRTSGGPSYNEQFF TGTGCCAGTAGAACTAGCGGGGGGCCGTCCTACAATGAGCAGTTCTTC
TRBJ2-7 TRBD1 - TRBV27 CASSISGTGGGEQYF TGTGCCAGCAGTATCTCCGGGACAGGGGGCGGTGAGCAGTACTTC
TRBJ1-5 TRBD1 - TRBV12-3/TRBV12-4 CASRRDRATQHF TGTGCCAGCAGGCGGGACAGGGCGACCCAGCATTTT
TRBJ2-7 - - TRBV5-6 CASSLVRSEQYF TGTGCCAGCAGCTTGGTTAGGAGCGAGCAGTACTTC
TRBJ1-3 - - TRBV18 CASSPDVSGGNTIYF TGTGCCAGCTCACCAGACGTATCCGGGGGAAACACCATATATTTT
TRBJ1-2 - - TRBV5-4 CASSPAVGVFGYTF TGTGCCAGCAGCCCGGCGGTAGGGGTCTTTGGCTACACCTTC
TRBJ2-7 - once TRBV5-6 CASSFGTLAYEQYF TGTGCCAGCAGCTTTGGCACGCTAGCCTACGAGCAGTACTTC
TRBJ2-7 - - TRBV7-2 CASSFGDFYEQYF TGTGCCAGCAGCTTTGGGGACTTCTACGAGCAGTACTTC
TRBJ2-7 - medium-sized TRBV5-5 CASSSYRESLEQYF TGTGCCAGCAGCTCCTACAGGGAGAGTCTAGAGCAGTACTTC
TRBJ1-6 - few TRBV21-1 CASSKRQVNSPLHF TGTGCCAGCAGCAAAAGACAGGTTAATTCACCCCTCCACTTT
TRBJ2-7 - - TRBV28 CASSSEDYEQYF TGTGCCAGCAGCTCCGAGGACTACGAGCAGTACTTC
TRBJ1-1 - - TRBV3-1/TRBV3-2 CASSQVRGDAFF TGTGCCAGCAGCCAAGTGCGGGGTGATGCTTTCTTT
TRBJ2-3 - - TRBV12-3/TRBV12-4 CASSLTSSLQYF TGTGCCAGCAGTTTAACTAGCTCGCTACAGTATTTT
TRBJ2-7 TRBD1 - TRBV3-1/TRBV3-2 CASSVPGQGALEQYF TGTGCCAGCAGTGTTCCGGGACAGGGGGCCCTCGAGCAGTACTTC
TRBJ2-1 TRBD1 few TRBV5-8 CASSLVTGVSNEQFF TGTGCCAGCAGCTTGGTAACAGGGGTATCCAATGAGCAGTTCTTC
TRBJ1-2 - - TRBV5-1 CASSPGVGSTYGYTF TGCGCCAGCAGCCCGGGAGTGGGGTCCACCTATGGCTACACCTTC
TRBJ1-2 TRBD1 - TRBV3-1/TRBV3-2 CASSHDRGSYGYTF TGTGCCAGCAGCCACGACAGGGGATCCTATGGCTACACCTTC
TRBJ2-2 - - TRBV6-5 CASSRAGTNTGELFF TGTGCCAGCAGTAGAGCGGGTACGAACACCGGGGAGCTGTTTTTT
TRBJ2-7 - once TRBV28 CASSSLDEQYF TGTGCCAGCAGTTCCCTCGACGAGCAGTACTTC
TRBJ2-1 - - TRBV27 CASSIPTGNEQFF TGTGCCAGCAGTATACCAACAGGGAATGAGCAGTTCTTC
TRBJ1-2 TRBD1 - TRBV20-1 CSASDPQTGGLSGYTF TGCAGTGCTAGTGATCCTCAGACAGGGGGCCTCTCTGGCTACACCTTC
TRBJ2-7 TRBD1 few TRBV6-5 CASRRTGTSYEQYF TGTGCCAGCAGACGGACAGGTACCTCCTACGAGCAGTACTTC
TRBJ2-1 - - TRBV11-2 CASRGDLAYQAGEQFF TGTGCCAGCAGGGGAGATCTAGCGTACCAAGCAGGGGAGCAGTTCTTC
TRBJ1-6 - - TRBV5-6 CASSSLGGDSPLHF TGTGCCAGCAGCTCTCTCGGGGGTGACTCACCCCTCCACTTT
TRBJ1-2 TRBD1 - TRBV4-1 CASSHIDREAVGYTF TGCGCCAGCAGCCACATTGACAGGGAGGCAGTTGGCTACACCTTC
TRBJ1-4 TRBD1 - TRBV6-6 CASSYSETGAGEKLFF TGTGCCAGCAGTTACTCCGAGACAGGGGCCGGTGAAAAACTGTTTTTT
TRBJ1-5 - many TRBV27 CASKPKTSGVGNQPQHF TGTGCCAGCAAACCGAAAACCTCAGGGGTAGGGAATCAGCCCCAGCATTTT